These 13 T cell receptor beta chains were all obtained from the same sample, sequenced in a study of blood T cell repertoires in COVID-19. Sequenced by immunoSEQ multiplex PCR; TCRdb stores in-frame clones only, minus some. Of about 130,000 clones listed, 80% to 85% are singletons. What was sequenced was peripheral blood. All receptors derive from a woman aged 25 to 39 who had recovered from COVID-19.

The rearrangement links TRBV18 to TRBJ2-1; 14 positions match TRBD2. The CDR3 consists of 17 residues. The J segment lost 4 bases and the V segment lost 3 bases, leaving 5 bases of the junction unmatched. Germline values: CDR1 KGHSH, CDR2 LQKENI. The chain's CDR3 is CASSPRTSGGTYNEQFF. The CDR3, as DNA: TGTGCCAGCTCACCTCGGACTAGCGGGGGGACTTACAATGAGCAGTTCTTC.

This clone was counted between two and nine times. The genes are TRBV2 and TRBJ2-6, with TRBD1 as a possible D gene (5 bases). V was clipped by 3 bases and J by 2 bases, with 8 bases between them. The length of the CDR3 is 15 residues. Germline V CDR1 and CDR2: SNHLY, FYNNEI. CDR3 sequence: CASSDKGPGANVLTF. For the CDR3, the DNA is TGTGCCAGCAGTGATAAGGGGCCTGGGGCCAACGTCCTGACTTTC.

This clone was counted a single time. The genes are TRBV5-6 and TRBJ1-1; 7 bases align to TRBD1. Germline CDR1 and CDR2: SGHDT and YYEEEE. The V segment lost 2 bases and the J segment 5 bases; nucleotides outside the gene matches: 0. The CDR3 has 12 amino acids. The CDR3 DNA is TGTGCCAGCAGCTTACAGGGGACTGAAGCTTTCTTT. Its translation: CASSLQGTEAFF.

The chain combines TRBV2 with TRBJ2-7; TRBD1 aligns across 10 bases. V trimming: 6 bases; J trimming: 0 bases; junction bases outside the gene matches: 5. This CDR3 is 15 amino acids long. The germline V gene has CDR1 SNHLY and CDR2 FYNNEI. CDR3: CASSWDRGGSYEQYF. DNA for the CDR3: TGTGCCAGCAGCTGGGACAGGGGAGGCTCCTACGAGCAGTACTTC. Looking up the rest from reference TRBV2 and TRBJ2-7 gives the full variable domain: EPEVTQTPSHQVTQMGQEVILRCVPISNHLYFYWYRQILGQKVEFLVSFYNNEISEKSEIFDDQFSVERPDGSNFTLKIRSTKLEDSAMYFCASSWDRGGSYEQYFGPGTRLTVT.

The chain couples TRBV29-1 to TRBJ1-1; D is ambiguous. The germline V gene encodes CDR1 SQVTM and CDR2 ANQGSEA. The CDR3 sequence is 11 residues long. V dropped 3 bases and J dropped 1 base, with 3 bases sitting between them. The CDR3 DNA sequence: TGCAGCGTTGACAGGAACACTGAAGCTTTCTTT. It encodes CSVDRNTEAFF.

The rearrangement joins TRBV27 to TRBJ1-5; no firm D call. CDR1 is MNHEY and CDR2 is SMNVEV in the germline V gene (reference sequence). V was shortened by 6 bases and J by 6 bases, with 9 bases between the two germline ends. The CDR3 runs 12 residues. CDR3 sequence (DNA): TGTGCCAGCAGGAGTGGTGGTCAGCCCCAGCATTTT. Translation gives CASRSGGQPQHF.

This chain connects TRBV5-1 to TRBJ2-3; 8 nucleotides line up with TRBD2. The CDR3 covers 15 residues. The V segment lost 5 bases and the J segment 0 bases; nucleotides outside the gene matches: 5. Germline CDR1 reads SGHRS; CDR2 reads YFSETQ. Here the CDR3 reads CASRTSGDSTDTQYF. The CDR3 DNA reads TGCGCCAGCAGAACTAGCGGAGATAGCACAGATACGCAGTATTTT.

The rearrangement links TRBV6-5 to TRBJ1-5, with no clear D. The length of the CDR3 is 14 residues. The V gene lost 6 bases and the J gene lost 0 bases, with 9 bases spanning the gap. The V gene's germline CDR1 is MNHEY and CDR2 SVGAGI. The CDR3 bases are TGTGCCAGCAGCCCCGGGAGTAGCAATCAGCCCCAGCATTTT. It encodes CASSPGSSNQPQHF.

The V and J genes are TRBV4-1 and TRBJ2-7; 8 bases match TRBD1. The CDR3 contains 17 residues. CDR1 MGHRA and CDR2 YSYEKL come from the germline V gene. J gave up 2 bases and V 1 base, and 10 bases lay outside the gene matches. This CDR3 reads CASSQVFGTGDTYEQYF. In DNA form, the CDR3 reads TGCGCCAGCAGCCAAGTATTCGGGACAGGTGATACCTACGAGCAGTACTTC.

This chain connects TRBV28 to TRBJ1-6; D gene unclear. The CDR3 covers 14 residues. V was pared by 3 bases and J by 9 bases, with 12 bases between. CDR1 is MDHEN and CDR2 is SYDVKM in the germline V gene. The CDR3 sequence is CASSFGRLGSPLHF. The CDR3, as DNA: TGTGCCAGCAGTTTCGGCAGGTTGGGTTCACCCCTCCACTTT.

The chain is built from TRBV15 and TRBJ2-7, with 9 bases lining up with TRBD1. The germline V gene has CDR1 LNHNV and CDR2 YYDKDF (reference sequence). After removal of 2 bases from V and 7 bases from J, the junction contained 12 bases not matched to a gene. The CDR3 consists of 16 residues. The CDR3 nucleotides read TGTGCCACCAGCAGATCCACTCCCGGGACAGGGCGTGAGCAGTACTTC. It specifies CATSRSTPGTGREQYF.

V usage is TRBV6-2 or TRBV6-3 and J usage is TRBJ2-1; 8 bases fit TRBD2. CDR1 is MNHEY and CDR2 is SVGEGT in the germline V gene. Losses at the gene ends were 2 bases for V and 6 bases for J; bases not matched to a gene: 6. This CDR3 spans 15 amino acids. The CDR3 coding sequence is TGTGCCAGCAGTTACACCGCGGGGGGCAGCAATGAGCAGTTCTTC. It yields the protein CASSYTAGGSNEQFF.

This chain joins TRBV7-9 and TRBJ2-7; 9 bases line up with TRBD1. The CDR3 runs to 16 residues. The V and J ends lost 1 base and 2 bases, in that order; junction bases with no gene match: 6. CDR1 is SEHNR and CDR2 is FQNEAQ in the germline V gene (reference sequence). In DNA form, the CDR3 reads TGTGCCAGCAGCTTAGTAGGGACAGGGAAGACCTACGAGCAGTACTTC. Its protein product is CASSLVGTGKTYEQYF.